The clone carrying this T cell receptor beta chain was seen a handful of times. The authors built TCR beta libraries using iRepertoire HTBI primers and Arm-PCR of CDR3 regions. TCRdb independently ran MiXCR on the multiplex PCR reads; one entry per CDR3 protein. The data hold about 560,000 distinct CDR3 sequences, with roughly a sixth observed a single time. Trimming removed 3 bases from V and 0 bases from J; junction bases left unmatched: 10. The CDR3 sequence is 16 residues long. Germline values: CDR1 DFQATT, CDR2 SNEGSKA (reference sequence). The entry originates in a study of regulatory T cells in long-lasting Graves disease. Time point of the sample: newly diagnosed GD, antithyroid drugs for less than 3 months. Construction of the TCR library relied on RNA isolated from PBMCs. The sample also formed part of further work on T cells in Graves' hyperthyroidism and ophthalmopathy.

The chain carries TRBV20-1 and TRBJ2-7; TRBD2 aligns across 8 bases. This clonotype was obtained from a man between 18 and 35 years old with Graves disease. This specimen was peripheral blood mononuclear cells (PBMCs), taken at new diagnosis, from a patient treated with antithyroid drugs. The CDR3 spells CSASSPPGRASYEQYF. In DNA form, the CDR3 reads TGCAGTGCTAGTAGTCCCCCCGGGAGGGCCTCCTACGAGCAGTACTTC.